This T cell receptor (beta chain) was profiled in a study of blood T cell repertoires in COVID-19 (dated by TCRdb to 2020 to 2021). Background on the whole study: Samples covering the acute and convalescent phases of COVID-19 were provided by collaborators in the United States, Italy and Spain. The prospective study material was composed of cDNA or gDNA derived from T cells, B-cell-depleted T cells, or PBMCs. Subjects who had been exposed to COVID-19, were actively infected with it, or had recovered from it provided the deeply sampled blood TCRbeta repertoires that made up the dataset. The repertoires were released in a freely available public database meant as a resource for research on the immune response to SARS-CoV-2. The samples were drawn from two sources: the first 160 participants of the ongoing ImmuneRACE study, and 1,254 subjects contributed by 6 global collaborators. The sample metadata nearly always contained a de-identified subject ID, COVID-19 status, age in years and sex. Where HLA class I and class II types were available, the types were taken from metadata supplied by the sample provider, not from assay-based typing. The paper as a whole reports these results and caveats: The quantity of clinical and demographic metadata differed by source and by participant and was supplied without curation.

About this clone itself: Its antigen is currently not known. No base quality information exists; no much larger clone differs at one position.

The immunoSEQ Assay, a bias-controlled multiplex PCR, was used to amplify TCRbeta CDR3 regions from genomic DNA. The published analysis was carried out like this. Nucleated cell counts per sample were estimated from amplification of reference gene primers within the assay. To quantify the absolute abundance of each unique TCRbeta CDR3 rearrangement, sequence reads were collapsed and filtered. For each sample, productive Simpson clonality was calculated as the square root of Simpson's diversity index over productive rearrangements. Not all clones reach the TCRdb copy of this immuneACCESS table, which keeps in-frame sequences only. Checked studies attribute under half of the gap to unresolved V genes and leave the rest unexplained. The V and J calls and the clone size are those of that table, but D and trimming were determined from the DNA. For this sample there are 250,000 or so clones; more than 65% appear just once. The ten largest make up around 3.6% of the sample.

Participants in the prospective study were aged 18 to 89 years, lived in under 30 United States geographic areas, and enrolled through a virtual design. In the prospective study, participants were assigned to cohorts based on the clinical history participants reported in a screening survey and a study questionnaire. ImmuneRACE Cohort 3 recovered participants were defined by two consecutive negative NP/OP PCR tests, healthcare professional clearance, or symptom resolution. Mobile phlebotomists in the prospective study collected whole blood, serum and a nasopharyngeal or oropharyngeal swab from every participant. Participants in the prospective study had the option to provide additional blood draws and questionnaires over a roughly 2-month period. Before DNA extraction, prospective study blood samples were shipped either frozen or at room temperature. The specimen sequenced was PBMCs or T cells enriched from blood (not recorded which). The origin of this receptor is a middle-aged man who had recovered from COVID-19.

The DNA is as follows: TGTGCCAGTAGTGGGGACAGGGCCCAGCCCCAGCATTTT. The resulting protein is CASSGDRAQPQHF. The sequence is built from TRBV19 and TRBJ1-5; 9 bases in between match TRBD1. The cysteine opens and the phenylalanine closes a CDR3 of 13 amino acids. Just the 39-base CDR3 DNA is kept, in frame starting at base 1. The CDR1 and CDR2 encoded by the germline V gene (reference sequence) are LNHDA and SQIVND. V loses 5 bases at its end and J loses 7 bases; junction bases beyond the gene matches: 3. Outside the CDR3, residues come from the reference TRBV19 and TRBJ1-5 proteins, so the full variable domain is: DGGITQSPKYLFRKEGQNVTLSCEQNLNHDAMYWYRQDPGQGLRLIYYSQIVNDFQKGDIAEGYSVSREKKESFPLTVTSAQKNPTAFYLCASSGDRAQPQHFGDGTRLSIL.